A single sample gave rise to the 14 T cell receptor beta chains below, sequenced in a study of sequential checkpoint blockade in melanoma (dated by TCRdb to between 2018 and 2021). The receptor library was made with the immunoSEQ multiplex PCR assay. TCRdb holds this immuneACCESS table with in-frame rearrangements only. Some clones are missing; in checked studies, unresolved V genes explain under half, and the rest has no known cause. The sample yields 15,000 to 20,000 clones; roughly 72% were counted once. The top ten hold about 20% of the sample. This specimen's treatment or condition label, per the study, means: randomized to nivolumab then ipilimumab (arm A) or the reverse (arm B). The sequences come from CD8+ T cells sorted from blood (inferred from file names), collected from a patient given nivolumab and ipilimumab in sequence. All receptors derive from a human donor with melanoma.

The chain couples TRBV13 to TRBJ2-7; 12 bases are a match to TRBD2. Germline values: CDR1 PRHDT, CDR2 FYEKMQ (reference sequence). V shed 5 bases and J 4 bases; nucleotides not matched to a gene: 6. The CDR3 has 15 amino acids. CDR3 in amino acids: CASSMTSGGPYEQYF. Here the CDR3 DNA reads TGTGCCAGCAGCATGACTAGCGGGGGACCTTACGAGCAGTACTTC.

The CDR3 DNA reads TGTGCCAGCAGTGAAGAGTCGGGGTCGGCTCAGCCCCAGCATTTT. Amino acid sequence: CASSEESGSAQPQHF. The J gene is TRBJ1-5, the V gene TRBV6-1; D remains ambiguous. This CDR3 region has 15 residues. Germline assignment: CDR1 MNHNS and CDR2 SASEGT. Trimming cost V 1 base and J 6 bases, with 13 bases left between them.

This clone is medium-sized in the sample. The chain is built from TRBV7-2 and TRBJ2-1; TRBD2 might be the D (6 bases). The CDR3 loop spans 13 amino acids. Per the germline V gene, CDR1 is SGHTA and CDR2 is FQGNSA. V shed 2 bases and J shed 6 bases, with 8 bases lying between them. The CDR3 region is CASSLRGGNEQFF. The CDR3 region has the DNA TGTGCCAGCAGCTTAAGGGGAGGCAATGAGCAGTTCTTC.

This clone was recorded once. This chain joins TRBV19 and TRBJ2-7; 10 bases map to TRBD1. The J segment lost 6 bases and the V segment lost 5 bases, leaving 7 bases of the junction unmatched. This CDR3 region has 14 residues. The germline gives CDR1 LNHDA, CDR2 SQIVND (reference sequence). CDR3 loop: CASSFRDRGREQYF. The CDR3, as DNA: TGTGCCAGTAGTTTCCGGGACAGGGGTCGCGAGCAGTACTTC.

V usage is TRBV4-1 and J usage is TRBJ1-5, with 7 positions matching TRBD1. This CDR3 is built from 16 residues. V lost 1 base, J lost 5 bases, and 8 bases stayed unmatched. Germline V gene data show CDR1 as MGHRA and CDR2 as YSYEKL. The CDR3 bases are TGCGCCAGCAGCCAAGTCCACGACAGGGAACATCAGCCCCAGCATTTT. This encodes CASSQVHDREHQPQHF.

CDR3 sequence reads: CASSSDRAGGSYEQYF. CDR3 coding DNA: TGCGCCAGCAGCTCCGACAGGGCCGGCGGCTCCTACGAGCAGTACTTC. The rearrangement links TRBV5-1 to TRBJ2-7, with 7 bases that match TRBD1. The CDR3 is 16 amino acids. Germline V gene data show CDR1 as SGHRS and CDR2 as YFSETQ. After removal of 3 bases from V and 0 bases from J, the junction contained 9 bases not matched to a gene.

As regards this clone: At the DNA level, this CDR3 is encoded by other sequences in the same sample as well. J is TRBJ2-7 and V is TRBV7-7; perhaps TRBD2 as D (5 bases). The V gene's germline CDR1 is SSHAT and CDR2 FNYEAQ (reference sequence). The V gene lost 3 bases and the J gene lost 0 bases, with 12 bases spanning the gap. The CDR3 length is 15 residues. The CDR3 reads CASSLRTPRSYEQYF. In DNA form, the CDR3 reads TGTGCCAGCAGCTTGAGGACTCCCCGCTCCTACGAGCAGTACTTC.

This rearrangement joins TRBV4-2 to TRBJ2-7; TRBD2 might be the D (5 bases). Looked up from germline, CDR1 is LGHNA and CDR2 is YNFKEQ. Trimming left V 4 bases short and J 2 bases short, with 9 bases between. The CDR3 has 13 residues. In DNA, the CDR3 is TGTGCCAGCAGCCCCGGACTGGCCTACGAGCAGTACTTC. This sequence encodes CASSPGLAYEQYF.

CDR3 in DNA: TGTGCCAGCAGCGAAGGGGGCGCGAGCAATCAGCCCCAGCATTTT. Translation: CASSEGGASNQPQHF. This rearrangement joins TRBV9 to TRBJ1-5; 7 bases are shared with TRBD1. Germline V gene lookup returns CDR1 SGDLS and CDR2 YYNGEE. The CDR3 contains 15 residues. The ends lost 3 bases at V and 1 base at J; junction bases unmatched: 4.

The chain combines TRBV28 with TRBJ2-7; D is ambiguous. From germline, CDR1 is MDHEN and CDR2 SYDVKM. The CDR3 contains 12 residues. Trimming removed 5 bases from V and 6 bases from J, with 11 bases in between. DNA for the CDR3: TGTGCCAGCAGTGATCCCGGGTTCGAGCAGTACTTC. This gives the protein CASSDPGFEQYF. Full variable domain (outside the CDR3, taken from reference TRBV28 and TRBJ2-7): DVKVTQSSRYLVKRTGEKVFLECVQDMDHENMFWYRQDPGLGLRLIYFSYDVKMKEKGDIPEGYSVSREKKERFSLILESASTNQTSMYLCASSDPGFEQYFGPGTRLTVT.

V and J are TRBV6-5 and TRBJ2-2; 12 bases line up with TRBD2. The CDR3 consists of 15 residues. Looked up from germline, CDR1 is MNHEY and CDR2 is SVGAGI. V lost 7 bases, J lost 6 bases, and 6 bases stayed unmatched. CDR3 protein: CASKLAGGGAGELFF. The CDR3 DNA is TGTGCCAGCAAGCTAGCGGGGGGGGGCGCCGGGGAGCTGTTTTTT.

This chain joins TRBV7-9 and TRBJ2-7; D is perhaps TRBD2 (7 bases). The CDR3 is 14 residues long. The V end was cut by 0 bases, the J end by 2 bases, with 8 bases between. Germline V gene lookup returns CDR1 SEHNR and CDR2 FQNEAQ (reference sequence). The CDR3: CASSLAGGPYEQYF. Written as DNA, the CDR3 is TGTGCCAGCAGCTTAGCGGGGGGGCCCTACGAGCAGTACTTC. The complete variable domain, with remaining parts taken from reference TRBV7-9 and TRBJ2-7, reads DTGVSQNPRHKITKRGQNVTFRCDPISEHNRLYWYRQTLGQGPEFLTYFQNEAQLEKSRLLSDRFSAERPKGSFSTLEIQRTEQGDSAMYLCASSLAGGPYEQYFGPGTRLTVT.

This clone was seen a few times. CDR3 protein: CASSPREGTYSGNTIYF. In DNA, the CDR3 is TGCGCCAGCAGCCCCCGAGAGGGAACTTACTCTGGAAACACCATATATTTT. V and J are TRBV4-1 and TRBJ1-3; D uncertain. This CDR3 is 17 amino acids long. Germline assignment: CDR1 MGHRA and CDR2 YSYEKL. Trimming removed 4 bases from V and 0 bases from J, with 16 bases in between.

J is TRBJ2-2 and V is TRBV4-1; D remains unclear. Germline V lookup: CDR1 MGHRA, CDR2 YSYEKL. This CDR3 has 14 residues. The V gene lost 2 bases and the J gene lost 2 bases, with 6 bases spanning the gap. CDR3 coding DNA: TGCGCCAGCAGCCAAACTTTAAACACCGGGGAGCTGTTTTTT. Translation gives CASSQTLNTGELFF.